One and the same sample provided the 29 T cell receptor beta chains below, sequenced in a study of CD8 T cells in Susac syndrome. RNA in amounts of about 0.5 to 1 ug was reverse transcribed with random hexamers. TCRdb reprocessed the immunoSEQ multiplex PCR reads with MiXCR, giving one entry per CDR3 protein. The sample consists of 140,000 or so distinct CDR3 sequences, 85% to 95% of them appearing once. The sample taken for sequencing was CD4+ T cells from PBMCs. All receptors derive from a human donor with multiple sclerosis.

This clonotype came up once. J is TRBJ2-5 and V is TRBV5-4; perhaps TRBD1 as D (6 bases). Germline V CDR1 and CDR2: SGHNT, YYREEE (reference sequence). CDR3 length equals 15 residues. Trimming removed 4 bases from V and 1 base from J, with 14 bases in between. The CDR3 DNA sequence: TGTGCCAGCAGCCCTGGTGGACAGCGCCAAGAGACCCAGTACTTC. Its translation is CASSPGGQRQETQYF.

The genes are TRBV20-1 and TRBJ1-5; D is unresolved. V lost 4 bases to trimming and J lost 3 bases, with 13 bases between them. The CDR3 length is 14 residues. Germline assignment: CDR1 DFQATT and CDR2 SNEGSKA (reference sequence). The CDR3 spells CSAKLSSFNQPQHF. Here the CDR3 DNA reads TGCAGTGCTAAACTGAGCAGCTTCAATCAGCCCCAGCATTTT.

This chain connects TRBV5-6 to TRBJ1-2; 7 bases match TRBD1. Per the germline V gene, CDR1 is SGHDT and CDR2 is YYEEEE. Unmatched junction bases numbered 6, after V lost 2 bases and J lost 5 bases. The CDR3 contains 14 residues. CDR3 nucleotides: TGTGCCAGCAGCTTTAACAGGGGTCGGTATGGCTACACCTTC. It specifies CASSFNRGRYGYTF.

The chain employs TRBV10-2 and TRBJ1-2; D is unclear. This CDR3 comprises 14 residues. V lost 0 bases and J lost 0, with 5 bases in between. Germline V gene lookup returns CDR1 WSHSY and CDR2 SAAADI. CDR3 region: CASSESRPNYGYTF. The CDR3 DNA follows: TGCGCCAGCAGTGAGTCTCGACCTAACTATGGCTACACCTTC.

The J gene is TRBJ2-1, the V gene TRBV29-1; 10 positions agree with TRBD1. The V segment lost 6 bases and the J segment 6 bases; nucleotides outside the gene matches: 8. CDR3 size: 14 residues. Germline V lookup: CDR1 SQVTM, CDR2 ANQGSEA. This CDR3 reads CSVLGQGVVNEQFF. CDR3 bases: TGCAGCGTATTAGGACAGGGGGTAGTCAATGAGCAGTTCTTC.

This clonotype was detected only once. The chain is built from TRBV7-2 and TRBJ1-5; 7 nucleotides align to TRBD1. Germline CDR1 and CDR2: SGHTA and FQGNSA. Trimming at V came to 2 bases and at J to 4 bases, leaving 5 bases not matched to a gene. The length of the CDR3 is 15 residues. The CDR3 region is CASSLQGTENQPQHF. For the CDR3, the DNA is TGTGCCAGCAGCTTACAGGGGACAGAGAATCAGCCCCAGCATTTT.

This clonotype was picked up one time. The chain links TRBV7-9 to TRBJ2-5; 7 bases are a match to TRBD2. The CDR3 has 13 residues. The junction had 4 bases not matched to a gene; V was cut back by 5 bases and J by 4 bases. The germline gives CDR1 SEHNR, CDR2 FQNEAQ (reference sequence). This chain's CDR3 is CASSRDYRETQYF. The CDR3 DNA sequence: TGTGCCAGCAGCCGGGACTATCGAGAGACCCAGTACTTC. Supplemented by reference TRBV7-9 and TRBJ2-5, the full variable domain reads DTGVSQNPRHKITKRGQNVTFRCDPISEHNRLYWYRQTLGQGPEFLTYFQNEAQLEKSRLLSDRFSAERPKGSFSTLEIQRTEQGDSAMYLCASSRDYRETQYFGPGTRLLVL.

This clonotype was seen a single time. The J gene is TRBJ2-1, the V gene TRBV25-1; 9 positions match TRBD1. Trimming cost V 8 bases and J 4 bases; bases outside gene matches: 3. CDR3 size: 13 residues. Germline V gives CDR1 MGHDK, CDR2 SYGVNS. The CDR3 coding sequence is TGTGCCAGCTACGGACAGGGGTACAATGAGCAGTTCTTC. Encoded protein: CASYGQGYNEQFF.

This clonotype showed up just once. The V call is TRBV7-2, the J call TRBJ1-6, with a weak D call TRBD1 (5 bases). CDR1 and CDR2 from the germline V gene are SGHTA and FQGNSA. The CDR3 spans 14 residues. The V and J ends lost 0 bases and 9 bases respectively, with 9 bases between them. CDR3 in amino acids: CASSLAGVPSPLHF. CDR3 nucleotide sequence: TGTGCCAGCAGCTTAGCGGGGGTTCCTTCACCCCTCCACTTT.

J is TRBJ2-1 and V is TRBV6-2 or TRBV6-3; 7 bases line up with TRBD2. V was pared by 7 bases and J by 5 bases, with 11 bases of the junction left unmatched. The length of the CDR3 is 15 residues. CDR1 MNHEY and CDR2 SVGEGT come from the germline V gene. Here the CDR3 reads CASNPLGLGNNEQFF. The CDR3, as DNA: TGTGCCAGCAACCCGTTAGGACTAGGGAACAATGAGCAGTTCTTC.

This rearrangement joins TRBV24-1 to TRBJ2-1; no firm D call. The CDR3 totals 14 residues. Germline loops: CDR1 KGHDR, CDR2 SFDVKD. The ends were cut back, 0 bases at V and 5 bases at J, with 7 bases in the middle. The CDR3 DNA reads as TGTGCCACCAGTGATTTGAGGCCAAACAATGAGCAGTTCTTC. This sequence encodes CATSDLRPNNEQFF.

The V call is TRBV6-5, the J call TRBJ1-1, with 7 bases that match TRBD1. CDR1 MNHEY and CDR2 SVGAGI come from the germline V gene. CDR3 length: 13 amino acids. V shed 7 bases, J shed 12 bases, and the junction held 14 bases outside the gene matches. The CDR3: CASTLTGTERTFF. CDR3 DNA: TGTGCCAGCACTCTCACCGGGACAGAGAGAACTTTCTTT.

The chain has TRBV20-1 and TRBJ2-5; no reliable D call. V lost 2 bases and J lost 5, with 9 bases in between. CDR1 and CDR2 from the germline V gene are DFQATT and SNEGSKA (reference sequence). The CDR3 has 12 amino acids. Written as DNA, the CDR3 is TGCAGTGCTAGACCGGTGGGGGAGACCCAGTACTTC. Protein product: CSARPVGETQYF.

V gene TRBV30 combines with J gene TRBJ2-1; TRBD1 matches at 7 bases. The CDR3 is 16 amino acids. CDR1 and CDR2 (germline): GTSNPN, SVGIG (reference sequence). V lost 0 bases to trimming and J lost 0 bases; unmatched junction nucleotides: 5. For the CDR3, the DNA is TGTGCCTGGAGTGTATCGGGACAGAGCTCCTACAATGAGCAGTTCTTC. It encodes CAWSVSGQSSYNEQFF.

V is TRBV20-1 and J is TRBJ2-7; 8 positions agree with TRBD1. Germline V lookup: CDR1 DFQATT, CDR2 SNEGSKA (reference sequence). CDR3 length: 15 amino acids. V was clipped by 0 bases and J by 6 bases; unmatched bases: 10. The CDR3 spells CSARDPSGGSGEQYF. The CDR3 DNA reads TGCAGTGCTAGAGATCCGTCAGGGGGCTCGGGCGAGCAGTACTTC.

The chain joins TRBV5-1 to TRBJ2-3, with 7 positions matching TRBD1. With 4 bases clipped from V and 1 base from J, the junction kept 3 bases outside the gene matches. Germline V gene data show CDR1 as SGHRS and CDR2 as YFSETQ. This CDR3 is 14 amino acids long. The CDR3 bases are TGCGCCAGCAGCCACGGGACAGGCACAGATACGCAGTATTTT. Translating it yields CASSHGTGTDTQYF. The full variable domain, completed using reference TRBV5-1 and TRBJ2-3, is KAGVTQTPRYLIKTRGQQVTLSCSPISGHRSVSWYQQTPGQGLQFLFEYFSETQRNKGNFPGRFSGRQFSNSRSEMNVSTLELGDSALYLCASSHGTGTDTQYFGPGTRLTVL.

The CDR3 loop is CASSLRDRGLQETQYF. CDR3 DNA: TGCGCCAGCAGCTTGCGGGACAGGGGCTTGCAAGAGACCCAGTACTTC. V gene TRBV5-1 combines with J gene TRBJ2-5; the match to TRBD1 covers 10 bases. The trim removed 1 base at V and 2 bases at J, leaving 5 bases unmatched. Germline CDR1 reads SGHRS; CDR2 reads YFSETQ. The CDR3 contains 16 residues.

The chain's CDR3 is CASTHDRNYGYTF. CDR3 in DNA: TGTGCCAGTACACACGACAGGAACTATGGCTACACCTTC. This sequence joins TRBV5-4 and TRBJ1-2; TRBD1 might be the D (6 bases). Trimming shortened V by 8 bases and J by 2 bases, and 13 bases separated the two germline ends. From germline, CDR1 is SGHNT and CDR2 YYREEE (reference sequence). The CDR3 has 13 residues.

The rearrangement joins TRBV7-9 to TRBJ2-1; 10 nucleotides match TRBD2. In germline, CDR1 is SEHNR, CDR2 FQNEAQ (reference sequence). The CDR3 has 18 residues. The J segment lost 0 bases and the V segment lost 1 base, leaving 6 bases of the junction unmatched. The CDR3 DNA reads as TGTGCCAGCAGCTTAGTACGTACTAGCGGGACCTCCTACAATGAGCAGTTCTTC. Translating gives CASSLVRTSGTSYNEQFF.

In its sample, this clonotype was seen once. The chain recombines TRBV7-9 with TRBJ2-6, with 10 bases matching TRBD1. V lost 7 bases, J lost 1 base, and 7 bases stayed unmatched. Germline CDR1 and CDR2: SEHNR and FQNEAQ (reference sequence). There are 17 residues in the CDR3. CDR3 amino acids: CASISGTGESGANVLTF. CDR3 sequence (DNA): TGTGCCAGCATTTCCGGGACAGGGGAATCTGGGGCCAACGTCCTGACTTTC.

The V call is TRBV20-1, the J call TRBJ1-1, with a tentative D call TRBD1 (6 bases). The germline V gene encodes CDR1 DFQATT and CDR2 SNEGSKA (reference sequence). V lost 3 bases to trimming and J lost 7 bases, with 12 bases between them. The CDR3 is made up of 12 amino acids. CDR3 nucleotides: TGCAGTGCTAGGGGACACGTTTATGAAGCTTTCTTT. Its protein product is CSARGHVYEAFF.

This clonotype came up once. The J gene is TRBJ2-3, the V gene TRBV24-1; 9 bases are shared with TRBD1. The J segment lost 2 bases and the V segment lost 5 bases, leaving 7 bases of the junction unmatched. The CDR3 loop spans 16 amino acids. CDR1 and CDR2 from the germline V gene are KGHDR and SFDVKD. The CDR3 sequence is CATSGTGTGFTDTQYF. The DNA of the CDR3 is TGTGCCACCAGTGGAACCGGGACAGGGTTCACAGATACGCAGTATTTT.

This sequence joins TRBV20-1 and TRBJ2-1; TRBD2 is a possible D gene (5 bases). This CDR3 is 14 amino acids long. The V and J ends lost 7 bases and 9 bases respectively, with 22 bases between them. The germline CDR1 and CDR2 sequences are DFQATT and SNEGSKA (reference sequence). The chain's CDR3 is CSGPGSGKGGEQFF. DNA for the CDR3: TGCAGTGGGCCGGGGTCCGGGAAAGGTGGTGAGCAGTTCTTC.

The chain is built from TRBV28 and TRBJ2-7; TRBD2 aligns across 13 bases. Trimming removed 5 bases from V and 4 bases from J; junction bases left unmatched: 5. Germline V gene data show CDR1 as MDHEN and CDR2 as SYDVKM. CDR3 length: 15 amino acids. CDR3 in DNA: TGTGCCAGCAGTGGAAGGACTAGCGGGAGATACGAGCAGTACTTC. As protein: CASSGRTSGRYEQYF.

The genes are TRBV15 and TRBJ1-4; maybe TRBD1 (6 bases). The CDR3 covers 15 residues. Germline-derived CDR1 and CDR2 are LNHNV and YYDKDF (reference sequence). V dropped 1 base and J dropped 4 bases, with 10 bases sitting between them. The CDR3 DNA follows: TGTGCCACCAGCAGAGTACAGGGCGGTAATGAAAAACTGTTTTTT. Translated, it gives CATSRVQGGNEKLFF.

The chain couples TRBV3-1 to TRBJ2-1, with 11 nucleotides matching TRBD2. V lost 4 bases and J lost 4; bases outside the gene matches: 3. The CDR3 spans 15 residues. The germline CDR1 and CDR2 sequences are LGHDT and YNNKEL (reference sequence). CDR3 in amino acids: CASSPSSGRYNEQFF. DNA of the CDR3: TGTGCCAGCAGCCCCTCTAGCGGGAGGTACAATGAGCAGTTCTTC.

The CDR3 DNA is TGTGCCAGCAGCCGGGACAGGGGCCCAGATACGCAGTATTTT. This codes for CASSRDRGPDTQYF. The chain links TRBV7-9 to TRBJ2-3, with 10 bases aligning to TRBD1. The CDR3 spans 14 residues. V was clipped by 5 bases and J by 4 bases; unmatched bases: 3. Looked up from germline, CDR1 is SEHNR and CDR2 is FQNEAQ (reference sequence). Full variable domain (outside the CDR3, taken from reference TRBV7-9 and TRBJ2-3): DTGVSQNPRHKITKRGQNVTFRCDPISEHNRLYWYRQTLGQGPEFLTYFQNEAQLEKSRLLSDRFSAERPKGSFSTLEIQRTEQGDSAMYLCASSRDRGPDTQYFGPGTRLTVL.

The chain recombines TRBV5-1 with TRBJ2-7; perhaps D is TRBD1 or TRBD2 (5 bases each). CDR3 length equals 15 residues. V was pared by 4 bases and J by 6 bases, with 20 bases between. Germline V gives CDR1 SGHRS, CDR2 YFSETQ. The CDR3 nucleotides are TGCGCCAGCAGCCCCCGGGCGGGTACGGGGACCGAGCAGTACTTC. Translated: CASSPRAGTGTEQYF.

The rearrangement links TRBV20-1 to TRBJ2-3; TRBD2 matches at 8 bases. CDR3 length equals 17 residues. V lost 0 bases and J lost 1; bases outside the gene matches: 9. Germline lookup yields CDR1 DFQATT and CDR2 SNEGSKA (reference sequence). The CDR3 protein is CSARDLRGAGGTDTQYF. In DNA form, the CDR3 reads TGCAGTGCTAGAGATCTGCGGGGGGCCGGGGGCACAGATACGCAGTATTTT.